This TCR beta chain appears in the sequencing data of a study of T cell changes during pregnancy in multiple sclerosis. Produced via immunoSEQ multiplex PCR; TCRdb's table is partial and in-frame only. In the table there are tens of thousands of clones, about nine tenths of which are singletons. Germline lookup yields CDR1 SGDLS and CDR2 YYNGEE. CDR3 length: 15 residues. V lost 3 bases and J lost 6, with 19 bases in between. The source of this sequence is a female donor in good health, enrolled as a control in a pregnancy study. The chain couples TRBV9 to TRBJ2-7; possibly TRBD2 for D (6 bases). Here the sequenced sample was peripheral blood, taken after pregnancy. CDR3 sequence reads: CASSGLKGRIGEQYF. CDR3 DNA: TGTGCCAGCAGCGGTTTGAAAGGGAGGATCGGCGAGCAGTACTTC.